What follows describes a single TCR beta chain. What it recognizes is unknown. The primer mix had 60 Vbeta and 13 Jbeta primers. Measured with immunoSEQ multiplex PCR; TCRdb has only the in-frame clones, and not every one. The sample holds 130,000 or so clones, almost 80% seen once. This record comes from a study of cytomegalovirus exposure and HLA in healthy donors. Study-level information: An early data release held some 85 million unique TCRs from HLA-typed donors.

J gave up 0 bases and V 6 bases, and 4 bases lay outside the gene matches. Germline values: CDR1 MDHEN, CDR2 SYDVKM. The CDR3 is 15 amino acids. The study's findings and limits: DRB1 had the most TCR associations and HLA-C the fewest, a later analysis found, with rates varying by HLA locus. About 87% or about 30% of the time was how often most TCR beta V segments were productive, according to an earlier analysis. Later, an analysis found that common viral pathogens appeared to be linked with several of the most significant clusters.

The TCR comes from a female donor in good health and CMV-seronegative. Source material: PBMCs. V usage is TRBV28 and J usage is TRBJ1-3; 8 bases match TRBD1. CDR3 in DNA: TGTGCCAGCAGGTCCGGGACAGGCTCTGGAAACACCATATATTTT. This translates into CASRSGTGSGNTIYF.